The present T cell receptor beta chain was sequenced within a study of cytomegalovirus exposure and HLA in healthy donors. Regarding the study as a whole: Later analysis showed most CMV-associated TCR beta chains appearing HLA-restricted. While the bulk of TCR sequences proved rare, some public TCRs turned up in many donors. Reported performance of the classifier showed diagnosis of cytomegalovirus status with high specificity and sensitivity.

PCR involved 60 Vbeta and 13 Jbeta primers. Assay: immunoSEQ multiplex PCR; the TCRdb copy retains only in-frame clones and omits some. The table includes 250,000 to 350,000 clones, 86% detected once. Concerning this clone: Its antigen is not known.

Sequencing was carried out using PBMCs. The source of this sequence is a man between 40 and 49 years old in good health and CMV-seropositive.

In DNA form, the CDR3 reads TGTGCCAGTAGTATAACGTGGGCGGGAGCCCGCTCCTACAATGAGCAGTTCTTC. It codes for CASSITWAGARSYNEQFF. V is TRBV19 and J is TRBJ2-1; 7 bases are shared with TRBD2. The germline V gene encodes CDR1 LNHDA and CDR2 SQIVND (reference sequence). The CDR3 contains 18 residues. V trimming: 2 bases; J trimming: 0 bases; junction bases outside the gene matches: 10.